One and the same sample provided the 23 T cell receptor beta chains below, sequenced in a study of PD-1 blockade in classical Hodgkin lymphoma. The assay was immunoSEQ multiplex PCR, and TCRdb's table has in-frame clones only and misses some. Among about 90,000 clones listed, about 83% were seen once. Time point described: cycle 4 day 1 (C4D1), after 6 weeks of nivolumab. Every patient had relapsed following autologous stem cell transplantation, and cohorts differed in brentuximab vedotin exposure. This specimen was peripheral blood mononuclear cells (PBMCs), taken before the fourth cycle of nivolumab. The receptors stem from a human donor with classical Hodgkin lymphoma.

The gene calls are TRBV30 and TRBJ2-5; unclear D gene. The ends were cut back, 1 base at V and 4 bases at J, with 7 bases in the middle. CDR1 is GTSNPN and CDR2 is SVGIG in the germline V gene (reference sequence). The CDR3 loop spans 12 amino acids. This CDR3 is CAWSGGSETQYF. In DNA form, the CDR3 reads TGTGCCTGGAGTGGAGGTTCAGAGACCCAGTACTTC.

The V call is TRBV5-8, the J call TRBJ2-3, with D unclear. Germline V gene lookup returns CDR1 SGHTS and CDR2 YDEGEE. With 2 bases removed from V and 2 bases from J, the gap between germline ends came to 12 bases. The CDR3 extends over 15 amino acids. The chain's CDR3 is CASSLGRLNTDTQYF. In DNA form, the CDR3 reads TGTGCCAGCAGCTTAGGCAGGCTTAACACAGATACGCAGTATTTT.

The J gene is TRBJ1-5, the V gene TRBV18; no clear D. V lost 3 bases, J lost 0 bases, and 12 bases lay in between. Germline CDR1 and CDR2: KGHSH and LQKENI. The CDR3 length is 16 residues. As DNA, the CDR3 is TGTGCCAGCTCACCCTACCAGATGATTAGCAATCAGCCCCAGCATTTT. Translated, it gives CASSPYQMISNQPQHF.

The chain uses TRBV29-1 and TRBJ1-1; D not certain. Germline V CDR1 and CDR2: SQVTM, ANQGSEA. Trimming left V 4 bases short and J 2 bases short, with 5 bases between. The CDR3 has 11 residues. This CDR3 is CSVGVNTEAFF. CDR3 coding DNA: TGCAGCGTTGGTGTAAACACTGAAGCTTTCTTT.

The CDR3 protein is CSARMGGGYTF. DNA of the CDR3: TGCAGCGCAAGGATGGGAGGTGGCTACACCTTC. This rearrangement joins TRBV29-1 to TRBJ1-2; D call uncertain. The CDR3 is 11 amino acids. From germline, CDR1 is SQVTM and CDR2 ANQGSEA. V shed 7 bases and J shed 7 bases, with 13 bases lying between them.

This sequence joins TRBV19 and TRBJ2-3, with TRBD2 matching over 9 bases. CDR3 size: 14 residues. Germline-derived CDR1 and CDR2 are LNHDA and SQIVND (reference sequence). V was pared by 3 bases and J by 4 bases, with 2 bases of the junction left unmatched. Written as DNA, the CDR3 is TGTGCCAGTAGTATCGGGACTAGCCCAGATACGCAGTATTTT. Translation gives CASSIGTSPDTQYF.

The chain is built from TRBV7-2 and TRBJ1-2; 11 nucleotides line up with TRBD1. In germline, CDR1 is SGHTA, CDR2 FQGNSA. Germline trimming cut 6 bases from V and 1 base from J; bases unmatched to any gene: 7. This CDR3 has 16 residues. The CDR3 here is CASSSLDRGRNYGYTF. CDR3 nucleotides: TGTGCCAGCAGTTCCCTGGACAGGGGGCGTAACTATGGCTACACCTTC. Looking up the rest from reference TRBV7-2 and TRBJ1-2 gives the full variable domain: GAGVSQSPSNKVTEKGKDVELRCDPISGHTALYWYRQSLGQGLEFLIYFQGNSAPDKSGLPSDRFSAERTGGSVSTLTIQRTQQEDSAVYLCASSSLDRGRNYGYTFGSGTRLTVV.

The genes are TRBV29-1 and TRBJ2-1; TRBD2 agrees at 9 bases. The CDR3 has 15 amino acids. With V trimmed by 5 bases and J by 8 bases, 13 bases remained unmatched. Germline CDR1 reads SQVTM; CDR2 reads ANQGSEA. The CDR3 DNA reads as TGCAGCGTTAGCCCCTCGGTTAGCGGGAGCTATGAGCAGTTCTTC. Residues: CSVSPSVSGSYEQFF.

V usage is TRBV4-1 and J usage is TRBJ2-7; 10 nucleotides agree with TRBD2. J gave up 1 base and V 4 bases, and 7 bases lay outside the gene matches. The germline gives CDR1 MGHRA, CDR2 YSYEKL. This CDR3 comprises 16 residues. CDR3 nucleotide sequence: TGCGCCAGCAGCCCGAAGACACTAGCGGGGTCCTACGAGCAGTACTTC. Translated, it gives CASSPKTLAGSYEQYF.

The CDR3 coding sequence is TGTGCCAGCAGTTACAGGGGCGCAAAGAACACTGAAGCTTTCTTT. Translated, it gives CASSYRGAKNTEAFF. The rearrangement links TRBV28 to TRBJ1-1; 7 nucleotides match TRBD1. CDR3 size: 15 residues. V lost 4 bases and J lost 1; bases outside the gene matches: 6. Germline CDR1 and CDR2: MDHEN and SYDVKM.

The table lists this clone with a count of one. The chain has TRBV4-3 and TRBJ2-3, with TRBD2 matching over 11 bases. This CDR3 comprises 14 residues. CDR1 and CDR2 from the germline V gene are LGHNA and YSLEER. J was trimmed by 5 bases and V by 2 bases; bases with no gene match: 0. The DNA for the CDR3 is TGCGCCAGCAGCCAACTAGCGGGAGGAGATACGCAGTATTTT. This translates into CASSQLAGGDTQYF.

The chain joins TRBV19 to TRBJ1-2; D is unresolved. The germline V gene encodes CDR1 LNHDA and CDR2 SQIVND (reference sequence). The CDR3 spans 14 residues. The V end lost 6 bases, the J end lost 6 bases, and 17 bases lay between the germline ends. The CDR3 region is CASRSASGRNGYTF. The CDR3 nucleotides are TGTGCCAGTAGGTCGGCGTCGGGTAGGAATGGCTACACCTTC.

This clone has just a few counts. The chain employs TRBV5-1 and TRBJ1-1, with D maybe TRBD1 (5 bases). Per the germline V gene, CDR1 is SGHRS and CDR2 is YFSETQ. The CDR3 runs to 17 residues. V shed 5 bases and J shed 4 bases, with 24 bases lying between them. The CDR3 region is CASSPPAGGKGGTEAFF. CDR3 DNA: TGCGCCAGCAGTCCCCCGGCCGGGGGGAAGGGCGGCACTGAAGCTTTCTTT.

This clone qualifies as medium-sized. The gene calls are TRBV6-5 and TRBJ1-4; D possibly corresponds to TRBD1 (5 bases). V lost 6 bases, J lost 0 bases, and 8 bases lay in between. The CDR3 runs 14 residues. The germline V gene has CDR1 MNHEY and CDR2 SVGAGI. The CDR3 reads CASRDTATNEKLFF. The CDR3 DNA reads TGTGCCAGCAGGGACACCGCAACTAATGAAAAACTGTTTTTT.

This clone came up once. The V and J genes are TRBV9 and TRBJ2-7; 10 nucleotides match TRBD1. CDR1 SGDLS and CDR2 YYNGEE come from the germline V gene. The CDR3 contains 16 residues. The junction had 9 bases not matched to a gene; V was cut back by 0 bases and J by 6 bases. CDR3: CASSVEVGQGGGEQYF. In DNA form, the CDR3 reads TGTGCCAGCAGCGTAGAAGTTGGACAGGGGGGCGGCGAGCAGTACTTC.

CDR3 bases: TGTGCCATCAGTGAGTCAACAGGGGGCAGACAGCCCCAGCATTTT. Translation gives CAISESTGGRQPQHF. The J gene is TRBJ1-5, the V gene TRBV10-3; 9 bases align to TRBD1. This CDR3 spans 15 amino acids. V was clipped by 0 bases and J by 7 bases; unmatched bases: 4. Germline V gives CDR1 ENHRY, CDR2 SYGVKD.

About this clone itself: At one of its ends the junction is not consistent with the germline gene, which may arise from a read error. As DNA, the CDR3 is TGTACCAGCAGCGTGGGGAGCAGAGATACGCAGTATTTT. Its translation: CTSSVGSRDTQYF. The genes are TRBV9 and TRBJ2-3; D might be TRBD2 (5 bases). The CDR3 covers 13 residues. The germline V gene encodes CDR1 SGDLS and CDR2 YYNGEE.

The chain employs TRBV6-4 and TRBJ1-2; D uncertain. There are 13 residues in the CDR3. Trimming stripped 0 bases from V and 7 bases from J, with 9 bases between. In germline, CDR1 is MRHNA, CDR2 SNTAGT. CDR3 sequence: CASSDSGWGGYTF. In nucleotides, the CDR3 is TGTGCCAGCAGTGACTCTGGCTGGGGTGGCTACACCTTC.

This chain joins TRBV15 and TRBJ1-2, with D possibly matching TRBD1 (6 bases). CDR1 and CDR2 from the germline V gene are LNHNV and YYDKDF (reference sequence). The V and J ends lost 1 base and 4 bases respectively, with 10 bases between them. The CDR3 covers 14 residues. CDR3 DNA sequence: TGTGCCACCAGCAGAGCTGGGACAACCTATGGCTACACCTTC. It specifies CATSRAGTTYGYTF.

J is TRBJ2-2 and V is TRBV10-3; no clear D gene. The CDR3 consists of 11 residues. Germline V gene data show CDR1 as ENHRY and CDR2 as SYGVKD. The ends were cut back, 4 bases at V and 6 bases at J, with 3 bases in the middle. CDR3 bases: TGTGCCATCAGTGGGGCCGGGGAGCTGTTTTTT. Translated, it gives CAISGAGELFF.

CDR3 sequence: CASSLSTGIANTEAFF. CDR3 nucleotide sequence: TGCGCCAGCAGCTTGAGCACAGGGATCGCGAACACTGAAGCTTTCTTT. The genes are TRBV5-1 and TRBJ1-1; tentative D call: TRBD1 (6 bases). Deletions cut 1 base from V and 1 base from J, with 14 bases between. Germline assignment: CDR1 SGHRS and CDR2 YFSETQ. The CDR3 runs to 16 residues.

This sequence joins TRBV27 and TRBJ2-1, with D perhaps TRBD2 (5 bases). The CDR3 loop spans 15 amino acids. V lost 6 bases, J lost 0 bases, and 12 bases lay in between. Germline lookup yields CDR1 MNHEY and CDR2 SMNVEV (reference sequence). CDR3 DNA sequence: TGTGCCAGCAGCCCACTAGGGAGCTCCTACAATGAGCAGTTCTTC. This translates into CASSPLGSSYNEQFF.

The chain combines TRBV5-6 with TRBJ1-1; maybe TRBD1 (6 bases). The CDR3 has 13 amino acids. Germline assignment: CDR1 SGHDT and CDR2 YYEEEE. The V and J ends lost 1 base and 6 bases respectively, with 10 bases between them. The CDR3 sequence is CASSLRGGAEAFF. The CDR3 DNA reads TGTGCCAGCAGCTTGCGGGGGGGCGCTGAAGCTTTCTTT.